Only one count was recorded for the clone carrying this T cell receptor beta chain. Cohort placement rested on clinical history that participants reported themselves. The sample is drawn from a study of blood T cell repertoires in COVID-19. Sequenced by immunoSEQ multiplex PCR; TCRdb stores in-frame clones only, minus some. Of a few hundred thousand clones in the sample, 86% were seen once. Sequencing used PBMCs or T cells enriched from blood (not recorded which). This receptor was obtained from a woman aged 35 to 49 with acute COVID-19.

CDR3 loop: CATSRVAGTWDTQYF. In DNA, the CDR3 is TGTGCCACCAGCAGAGTTGCAGGGACTTGGGATACGCAGTATTTT. This rearrangement joins TRBV15 to TRBJ2-3; the D gene is possibly TRBD2 (6 bases). Germline V gene data show CDR1 as LNHNV and CDR2 as YYDKDF (reference sequence). Trimming took off 1 base at V and 6 bases at J, with 14 bases between the two ends. This CDR3 has 15 amino acids.